This TCR beta chain was identified during a study of cytomegalovirus exposure and HLA in healthy donors. On the study more broadly: Within an early data release were around 87 million unique TCRs drawn from HLA-typed donors.

General study points: Later, an analysis showed that TCR beta chains associated with HLA were more clonally expanded than others that were equally common. A later analysis reported that several of the most significant clusters appeared to be linked to common viral pathogens, among them Epstein-Barr virus. Sequencing likely produced, as an artifact, a cluster of highly shared sequence variants.

This PCR relied on a set of 60 Vbeta primers and 13 Jbeta primers. Some clones are missing from TCRdb's copy, which holds only in-frame ones; the method was immunoSEQ multiplex PCR. The data show more than 75,000 clones, with 79% seen just once and about 3.8% held by the top ten. Note on this clone: Its antigen remains unknown.

The receptor was isolated from a woman in her thirties or forties in good health and CMV-seronegative. The sequenced material came from PBMCs.

In DNA form, the CDR3 reads TGTGCCAGCAGCCAATGGGACAGGGTGAACTATGGCTACACCTTC. Its translation is CASSQWDRVNYGYTF. The chain is built from TRBV7-9 and TRBJ1-2, with 9 bases fitting TRBD1. The CDR3 spans 15 residues. The V and J ends lost 5 bases and 2 bases, in that order; junction bases with no gene match: 6. In germline, CDR1 is SEHNR, CDR2 FQNEAQ (reference sequence).